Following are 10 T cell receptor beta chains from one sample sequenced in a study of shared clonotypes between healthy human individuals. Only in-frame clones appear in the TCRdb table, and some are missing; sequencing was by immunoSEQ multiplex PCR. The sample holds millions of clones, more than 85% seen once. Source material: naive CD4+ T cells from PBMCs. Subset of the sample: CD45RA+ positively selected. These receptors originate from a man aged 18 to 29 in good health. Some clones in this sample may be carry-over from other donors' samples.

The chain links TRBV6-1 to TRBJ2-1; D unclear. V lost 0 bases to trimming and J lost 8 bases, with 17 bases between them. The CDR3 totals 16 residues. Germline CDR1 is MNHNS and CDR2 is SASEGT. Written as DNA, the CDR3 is TGTGCCAGCAGTGAAGCTCAAGGTCGGTTGGGCCATGAGCAGTTCTTC. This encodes CASSEAQGRLGHEQFF.

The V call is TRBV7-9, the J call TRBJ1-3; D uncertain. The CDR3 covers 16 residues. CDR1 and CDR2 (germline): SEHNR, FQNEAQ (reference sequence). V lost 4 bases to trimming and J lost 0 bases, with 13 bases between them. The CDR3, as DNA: TGTGCCAGCAGCTCGGACCAGCCCTTCTCTGGAAACACCATATATTTT. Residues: CASSSDQPFSGNTIYF.

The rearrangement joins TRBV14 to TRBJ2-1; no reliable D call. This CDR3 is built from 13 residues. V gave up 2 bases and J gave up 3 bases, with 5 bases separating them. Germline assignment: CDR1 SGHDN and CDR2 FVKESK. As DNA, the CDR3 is TGTGCCAGCAGCCAATCTTTCTACAATGAGCAGTTCTTC. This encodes CASSQSFYNEQFF.

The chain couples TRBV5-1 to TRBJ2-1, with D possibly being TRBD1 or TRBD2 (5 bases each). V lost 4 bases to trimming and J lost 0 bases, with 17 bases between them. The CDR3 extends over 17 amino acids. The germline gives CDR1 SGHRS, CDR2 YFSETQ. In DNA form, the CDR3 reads TGCGCCAGCAGCCTAACGGGACGTTTGGTCTCCTACAATGAGCAGTTCTTC. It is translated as CASSLTGRLVSYNEQFF.

CDR3 DNA sequence: TGCGCCAGCAGCGTGGGGGTAGGTTCCAATGAGCAGTTCTTC. Its protein is CASSVGVGSNEQFF. This chain joins TRBV5-1 and TRBJ2-1; D possibly uses TRBD1 or TRBD2 (5 bases each). There are 14 residues in the CDR3. Germline loops: CDR1 SGHRS, CDR2 YFSETQ. Trimming shortened V by 4 bases and J by 6 bases, and 14 bases separated the two germline ends.

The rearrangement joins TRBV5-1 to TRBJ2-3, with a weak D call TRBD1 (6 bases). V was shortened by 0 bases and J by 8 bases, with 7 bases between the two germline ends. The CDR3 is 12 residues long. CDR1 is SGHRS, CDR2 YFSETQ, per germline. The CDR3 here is CASSLGDITQYF. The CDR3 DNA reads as TGCGCCAGCAGCTTGGGGGACATTACGCAGTATTTT.

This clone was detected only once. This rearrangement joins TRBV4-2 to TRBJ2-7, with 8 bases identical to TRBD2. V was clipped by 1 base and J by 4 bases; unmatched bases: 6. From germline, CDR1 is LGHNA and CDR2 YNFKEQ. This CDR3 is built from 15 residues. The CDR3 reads CASSQAPAGVYEQYF. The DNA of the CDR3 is TGTGCCAGCAGCCAAGCACCAGCGGGAGTGTACGAGCAGTACTTC.

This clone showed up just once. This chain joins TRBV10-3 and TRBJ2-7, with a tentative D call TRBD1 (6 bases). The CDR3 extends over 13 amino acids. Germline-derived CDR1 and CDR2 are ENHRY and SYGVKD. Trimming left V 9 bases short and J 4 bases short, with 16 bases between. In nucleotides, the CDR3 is TGTGCCATTAATCAGGGGTTAAGATACGAGCAGTACTTC. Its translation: CAINQGLRYEQYF.

CDR3 nucleotide sequence: TGTGCCAGCTCACCCGGGACGGTAAACCAAGAGACCCAGTACTTC. Translating gives CASSPGTVNQETQYF. The chain recombines TRBV18 with TRBJ2-5; D assignment may be TRBD1 or TRBD2 (5 bases each). V was trimmed by 3 bases and J by 0 bases, leaving 11 bases between them. Germline CDR1 reads KGHSH; CDR2 reads LQKENI. CDR3 length: 15 residues.

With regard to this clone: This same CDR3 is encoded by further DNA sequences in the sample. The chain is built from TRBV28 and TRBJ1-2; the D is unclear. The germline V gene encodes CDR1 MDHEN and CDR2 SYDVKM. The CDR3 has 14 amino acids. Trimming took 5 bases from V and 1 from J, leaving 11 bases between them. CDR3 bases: TGTGCCAGCAGTCCGGGAGGCAGTAACTATGGCTACACCTTC. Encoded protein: CASSPGGSNYGYTF.